Presented here are 26 T cell receptor beta chains from one specimen sequenced in a study of vaccination and CD4 T cells after COVID-19 (dated by TCRdb to 2022 to 2024). The receptor library was made with PCR. Sequencing took place on an Illumina iSeq 100. DNA from cultured CD4+ T cells underwent TCR sequencing with the Oncomine TCR Beta short-read assay at the Johns Hopkins FTIC core. TCRdb reran the public reads through fastp at Q25 and MiXCR, keeping productive beta chains. Rows matching on CDR3 protein sequence are summarized as one entry with the most common DNA and genes. The sample includes some 16,000 distinct CDR3 sequences, with approximately 47% observed a single time. The top ten hold 13% of the sample. For these TCRs, the target antigens are not known. This sample's treatment or condition label indicates: roughly nine-day PBMC culture with coronavirus spike peptide pools or control peptides (ViraFEST assay).

Specimen: CD4+ T cells from blood, cultured in vitro. These receptors all stem from a human donor who had recovered from COVID-19.

This clonotype has only one observation. The gene calls are TRBV20-1 and TRBJ2-7, with D possibly matching TRBD1 (6 bases). V was pared by 3 bases and J by 0 bases, with 9 bases between. This CDR3 is built from 13 residues. CDR1 and CDR2 from the germline V gene are DFQATT and SNEGSKA (reference sequence). DNA of the CDR3: TGCAGTGCTAGGCCAGGGGCCTCCTACGAGCAGTACTTC. It codes for CSARPGASYEQYF.

This chain connects TRBV7-2 to TRBJ1-3; 9 bases align to TRBD1. Looked up from germline, CDR1 is SGHTA and CDR2 is FQGNSA. The CDR3 has 16 residues. J gave up 8 bases and V 1 base, and 9 bases lay outside the gene matches. The CDR3 is CASSLVGTGSRDTIYF. The CDR3 DNA sequence: TGTGCCAGCAGCTTAGTAGGGACAGGGAGCCGGGACACCATATATTTT.

The chain couples TRBV7-2 to TRBJ1-5, with TRBD1 identical over 9 bases. The V and J ends lost 1 base and 7 bases, in that order; junction bases with no gene match: 5. This CDR3 contains 15 residues. The germline V gene has CDR1 SGHTA and CDR2 FQGNSA. Here the CDR3 DNA reads TGTGCCAGCAGCTTAGAACAGGGGGCTGGGCAGCCCCAGCATTTT. It encodes CASSLEQGAGQPQHF.

The rearrangement uses TRBV4-2 and TRBJ2-7; 10 nucleotides align to TRBD1. This CDR3 has 15 residues. From germline, CDR1 is LGHNA and CDR2 YNFKEQ. J lost 5 bases, V lost 4 bases, and 8 bases had no gene match. CDR3 coding DNA: TGTGCCAGCAGCCGACCGGGACAGGGGAGCAACGAGCAGTACTTC. Translation gives CASSRPGQGSNEQYF.

The sample holds a few counts of this clonotype. The chain employs TRBV6-1 and TRBJ1-4, with D unresolved. The V end was cut by 7 bases, the J end by 8 bases, with 14 bases between. The germline gives CDR1 MNHNS, CDR2 SASEGT. The CDR3 consists of 13 residues. CDR3 bases: TGTGCCAGCACGTGGGCCAGCGAGGAAAAACTGTTTTTT. Residues: CASTWASEEKLFF.

This clonotype came up a few times. The chain recombines TRBV11-3 with TRBJ1-1; D not resolved. Germline values: CDR1 SGHNT, CDR2 YENEEA. The CDR3 totals 13 residues. Between the trimmed V and J ends, which lost 5 bases and 4 bases, there was a span of 11 bases. The CDR3, as DNA: TGTGCCAGCAGCCCGCGAATTGGCACTGAAGCTTTCTTT. It encodes CASSPRIGTEAFF.

This chain joins TRBV7-9 and TRBJ2-1, with D tentatively TRBD1 (6 bases). This CDR3 is built from 16 residues. V dropped 1 base and J dropped 0 bases, with 10 bases sitting between them. Germline CDR1 reads SEHNR; CDR2 reads FQNEAQ (reference sequence). The DNA for the CDR3 is TGTGCCAGCAGCTTAGTGGTGGGGGCCTCCTACAATGAGCAGTTCTTC. It codes for CASSLVVGASYNEQFF.

The J gene is TRBJ2-5, the V gene TRBV5-6; 8 bases line up with TRBD1. Germline assignment: CDR1 SGHDT and CDR2 YYEEEE. The CDR3 totals 15 residues. V dropped 2 bases and J dropped 5; count of bases not matched to a gene: 8. CDR3 coding DNA: TGTGCCAGCAGCTTTCGGACAGGGCTGGGCGAGACCCAGTACTTC. Translating gives CASSFRTGLGETQYF.

The genes are TRBV7-6 and TRBJ1-4, with no clear D. There are 15 residues in the CDR3. V was pared by 6 bases and J by 6 bases, with 17 bases between. Germline-derived CDR1 and CDR2 are SGHVS and FNYEAQ. CDR3 loop: CASSPITASYEKLFF. The CDR3, as DNA: TGTGCCAGCAGTCCCATAACAGCTAGCTATGAAAAACTGTTTTTT.

V is TRBV12-3 or TRBV12-4 and J is TRBJ2-7; D remains ambiguous. The CDR3 consists of 14 residues. Trimming shortened V by 5 bases and J by 3 bases, and 14 bases separated the two germline ends. The CDR3: CASSVRAPFYEQYF. The CDR3 coding sequence is TGTGCCAGCAGTGTCCGGGCCCCCTTCTACGAGCAGTACTTC.

CDR3 amino acids: CSASAQGHYGYTF. DNA of the CDR3: TGCAGTGCTAGTGCCCAGGGTCACTATGGCTACACCTTC. V gene TRBV20-1 combines with J gene TRBJ1-2; a weak D match, TRBD1 (5 bases). The V and J ends lost 3 bases and 3 bases respectively, with 11 bases between them. This CDR3 is built from 13 residues. The germline V gene has CDR1 DFQATT and CDR2 SNEGSKA (reference sequence).

The rearrangement links TRBV6-1 to TRBJ2-5; 9 bases are shared with TRBD1. The germline V gene encodes CDR1 MNHNS and CDR2 SASEGT. The CDR3 has 15 residues. With V trimmed by 7 bases and J by 5 bases, 11 bases remained unmatched. The CDR3 sequence: CASTPGGQGWETQYF. CDR3 sequence (DNA): TGTGCCAGCACCCCCGGGGGACAGGGCTGGGAGACCCAGTACTTC.

This clonotype was detected a few times. The chain recombines TRBV2 with TRBJ2-7; 9 positions agree with TRBD1. J lost 4 bases, V lost 7 bases, and 5 bases had no gene match. The CDR3 covers 13 residues. Germline assignment: CDR1 SNHLY and CDR2 FYNNEI. The DNA of the CDR3 is TGTGCCAGCACCGGGACAGGGAGGTACGAGCAGTACTTC. It yields the protein CASTGTGRYEQYF.

The chain carries TRBV7-2 and TRBJ1-1, with D maybe TRBD1 (6 bases). The CDR3 contains 15 residues. Trimming stripped 8 bases from V and 11 bases from J, with 27 bases between. Germline CDR1 reads SGHTA; CDR2 reads FQGNSA. CDR3: CASLLGAGWGPQAFF. The DNA of the CDR3 is TGTGCCAGCCTGCTGGGGGCGGGATGGGGACCCCAGGCTTTCTTT.

The V and J genes are TRBV6-1 and TRBJ1-5; D gene ambiguous. The CDR3 runs 14 residues. From germline, CDR1 is MNHNS and CDR2 SASEGT. Deletions cut 2 bases from V and 9 bases from J, with 14 bases between. This CDR3 reads CASSEREGGRPQHF. In DNA form, the CDR3 reads TGTGCCAGCAGTGAACGAGAGGGTGGGCGGCCCCAGCATTTT.

The chain employs TRBV7-3 and TRBJ2-3; 11 bases are shared with TRBD2. J was trimmed by 2 bases and V by 4 bases; bases with no gene match: 5. The CDR3 consists of 16 residues. Germline V lookup: CDR1 SGHTA, CDR2 FQGTGA. The CDR3: CASSSTSGGTTDTQYF. The CDR3 DNA is TGTGCCAGCAGCTCCACTAGCGGGGGAACCACAGATACGCAGTATTTT.

This chain uses TRBV20-1 with TRBJ1-3, with D possibly TRBD1 on 5 matching bases. Looked up from germline, CDR1 is DFQATT and CDR2 is SNEGSKA (reference sequence). The CDR3 runs 16 residues. V gave up 0 bases and J gave up 3 bases, with 15 bases separating them. CDR3 region: CSARERGFYLGNTIYF. The CDR3 coding sequence is TGCAGTGCTAGAGAGCGGGGCTTCTACCTTGGAAACACCATATATTTT.

The chain is built from TRBV11-3 and TRBJ2-2; possible D gene TRBD2, 5 bases. The V end was cut by 5 bases, the J end by 8 bases, with 15 bases between. CDR1 and CDR2 (germline): SGHNT, YENEEA. CDR3 length: 14 residues. The CDR3 reads CASSPLVGAGELFF. In DNA form, the CDR3 reads TGTGCCAGCAGCCCCCTGGTGGGAGCGGGGGAGCTGTTTTTT. The whole variable domain, remainder taken from reference TRBV11-3 and TRBJ2-2, is EAGVVQSPRYKIIEKKQPVAFWCNPISGHNTLYWYLQNLGQGPELLIRYENEEAVDDSQLPKDRFSAERLKGVDSTLKIQPAELGDSAVYLCASSPLVGAGELFFGEGSRLTVL.

The chain recombines TRBV11-2 with TRBJ2-1; perhaps D is TRBD1 or TRBD2 (6 bases each). CDR1 is SGHAT and CDR2 is FQNNGV in the germline V gene. V lost 2 bases and J 12 bases, leaving 20 bases between the germline ends. The CDR3 has 15 residues. The CDR3: CASSLSGAMTMRQFF. The CDR3, as DNA: TGTGCCAGCAGCTTATCGGGGGCAATGACAATGAGGCAGTTCTTC.

This chain links TRBV19 with TRBJ1-1, with D uncertain. CDR1 is LNHDA and CDR2 is SQIVND in the germline V gene (reference sequence). V lost 5 bases and J 4 bases, leaving 20 bases between the germline ends. The CDR3 sequence is 16 residues long. The CDR3 nucleotides are TGTGCCAGTAGTTCCCGGGCCCCCCCCTTGAGCACTGAAGCTTTCTTT. It translates to CASSSRAPPLSTEAFF.

The chain has TRBV18 and TRBJ1-5; D might be TRBD1 (5 bases). This CDR3 region has 13 residues. Per the germline V gene, CDR1 is KGHSH and CDR2 is LQKENI. Between the trimmed V and J ends, which lost 3 bases and 5 bases, there was a span of 8 bases. The CDR3: CASSPGGDQPQHF. The CDR3 region has the DNA TGTGCCAGCTCACCTGGGGGGGATCAGCCCCAGCATTTT.

A few counts support this clonotype. The gene calls are TRBV6-1 and TRBJ1-1, with 7 bases that match TRBD1. This CDR3 has 14 residues. J lost 1 base, V lost 5 bases, and 4 bases had no gene match. From germline, CDR1 is MNHNS and CDR2 SASEGT. The CDR3 region has the DNA TGTGCCAGCAGTCGGACAGGACCGAACACTGAAGCTTTCTTT. This translates into CASSRTGPNTEAFF.

There are a few counts of this clonotype. V usage is TRBV24-1 and J usage is TRBJ1-5; 12 positions agree with TRBD1. Germline-derived CDR1 and CDR2 are KGHDR and SFDVKD. The CDR3 loop spans 15 amino acids. V gave up 3 bases and J gave up 8 bases; unmatched junction bases: 4. The CDR3 DNA reads TGTGCCACCAGTGATCCCGGGACAGGGGGCGAGCCCCAGCATTTT. The encoded protein is CATSDPGTGGEPQHF.

V is TRBV11-3 and J is TRBJ1-1; a weak D match, TRBD1 (6 bases). Germline V CDR1 and CDR2: SGHNT, YENEEA. This CDR3 is 15 amino acids long. V lost 0 bases, J lost 5 bases, and 13 bases lay in between. CDR3 loop: CASSLDSGGRTEAFF. The CDR3 DNA sequence: TGTGCCAGCAGCTTAGATTCGGGGGGGCGAACTGAAGCTTTCTTT.

CDR3 sequence reads: CASRVGGGSNQPQHF. The CDR3 DNA reads as TGTGCCAGCAGGGTAGGGGGAGGTAGCAATCAGCCCCAGCATTTT. This chain uses TRBV6-1 with TRBJ1-5; D possibly corresponds to TRBD1 (6 bases). This CDR3 is built from 15 residues. The ends were cut back, 6 bases at V and 0 bases at J, with 12 bases in the middle. Looked up from germline, CDR1 is MNHNS and CDR2 is SASEGT.

By sample fraction, this clonotype is large (0.1 to 1%). V gene TRBV29-1 combines with J gene TRBJ1-1; D uncertain. The germline V gene encodes CDR1 SQVTM and CDR2 ANQGSEA. The V end was cut by 0 bases, the J end by 1 base, with 6 bases between. The CDR3 has 13 amino acids. CDR3 sequence: CSVEEPTNTEAFF. The DNA for the CDR3 is TGCAGCGTTGAAGAACCGACGAACACTGAAGCTTTCTTT.